These 11 T cell receptor beta chains share one sample of origin, sequenced in a study of blood T cell repertoires in COVID-19. The data were produced by immunoSEQ multiplex PCR, yet TCRdb's version contains in-frame clones alone and is incomplete. This table has roughly 200,000 clones, around four fifths appearing once. The source material was peripheral blood. The receptors were gathered from a middle-aged man with acute or convalescent COVID-19.

The chain couples TRBV21-1 to TRBJ1-2. TRBV21-1 is a known pseudogene. CDR3 length: 14 residues. CDR3 protein: CASSKVEGFYGYTF. The CDR3 DNA is TGTGCCAGCAGCAAAGTAGAGGGCTTCTATGGCTACACCTTC.

This sequence joins TRBV10-3 and TRBJ2-7; D is ambiguous. Germline loops: CDR1 ENHRY, CDR2 SYGVKD. The CDR3 length is 14 residues. Trimming cost V 3 bases and J 3 bases, with 12 bases left between them. The CDR3 DNA reads TGTGCCATCAGTGACGCCGACACCAACTACGAGCAGTACTTC. It encodes CAISDADTNYEQYF.

This clone showed up just a few times. The chain employs TRBV9 and TRBJ1-5; D gene unclear. The CDR3 loop spans 14 amino acids. CDR1 is SGDLS, CDR2 YYNGEE, per germline. Trimming took 0 bases from V and 2 from J, leaving 6 bases between them. The DNA for the CDR3 is TGTGCCAGCAGCGTAGGACAAGGCAATCAGCCCCAGCATTTT. Translation gives CASSVGQGNQPQHF.

This clone has ten or more counts. V usage is TRBV6-4 and J usage is TRBJ2-1; D possibly corresponds to TRBD1 (6 bases). V was pared by 6 bases and J by 8 bases, with 20 bases between. The CDR3 totals 15 residues. Germline V gives CDR1 MRHNA, CDR2 SNTAGT. The CDR3 DNA is TGTGCCAGCAGCGCCGGGACATCCCCTGGAGATGAGCAGTTCTTC. This encodes CASSAGTSPGDEQFF.

This clone was detected only a few times. The chain has TRBV9 and TRBJ2-1, with 11 positions matching TRBD2. The CDR3 spans 15 residues. CDR1 is SGDLS and CDR2 is YYNGEE in the germline V gene. V shed 1 base and J 3 bases; nucleotides not matched to a gene: 0. The CDR3 is CASSVLAGGYNEQFF. In DNA, the CDR3 is TGTGCCAGCAGCGTACTAGCGGGAGGCTACAATGAGCAGTTCTTC.

The V and J genes are TRBV9 and TRBJ1-1, with D perhaps matching TRBD1 (6 bases). Trimming left V 3 bases short and J 4 bases short, with 16 bases between. Germline CDR1 SGDLS, CDR2 YYNGEE. The CDR3 sequence is 15 residues long. The CDR3 DNA reads as TGTGCCAGCAGCGCACGCCAGGGGTCGGGCACTGAAGCTTTCTTT. Translated: CASSARQGSGTEAFF.

The chain carries TRBV7-9 and TRBJ2-7; D may be TRBD1 (5 bases). Trimming cost V 5 bases and J 6 bases, with 14 bases left between them. The CDR3 totals 13 residues. Germline CDR1 is SEHNR and CDR2 is FQNEAQ (reference sequence). The CDR3 sequence is CASSDRGDGEQYF. The CDR3, as DNA: TGTGCCAGCAGCGACAGAGGAGATGGCGAGCAGTACTTC. Drawing the rest from reference TRBV7-9 and TRBJ2-7, the complete variable domain is DTGVSQNPRHKITKRGQNVTFRCDPISEHNRLYWYRQTLGQGPEFLTYFQNEAQLEKSRLLSDRFSAERPKGSFSTLEIQRTEQGDSAMYLCASSDRGDGEQYFGPGTRLTVT.

V is TRBV6-5 and J is TRBJ1-1, with a tentative D call TRBD1 (6 bases). Between the trimmed V and J ends, which lost 7 bases and 0 bases, there was a span of 12 bases. CDR1 is MNHEY and CDR2 is SVGAGI in the germline V gene. The CDR3 consists of 14 residues. The CDR3 loop reads CASTSGHLNTEAFF. In DNA form, the CDR3 reads TGTGCCAGCACCTCGGGACACCTGAACACTGAAGCTTTCTTT.

The chain is built from TRBV6-1 and TRBJ1-3; the D is unclear. V shed 3 bases and J shed 3 bases, with 9 bases lying between them. There are 14 residues in the CDR3. Germline loops: CDR1 MNHNS, CDR2 SASEGT. CDR3 coding DNA: TGTGCCAGCAGTGACGGAGGACGTGGAAACACCATATATTTT. It is translated as CASSDGGRGNTIYF.

V usage is TRBV5-4 and J usage is TRBJ2-1, with a possible D match to TRBD2 (5 bases). The CDR3 contains 15 residues. Per germline, CDR1 SGHNT and CDR2 YYREEE (reference sequence). The V end was cut by 0 bases, the J end by 9 bases, with 16 bases between. The CDR3 DNA sequence: TGTGCCAGCAGCTTGGAAGCTAGCAACGCGGCTGAGCAGTTCTTC. It yields the protein CASSLEASNAAEQFF.

For this clone: The sample has other DNA sequences that encode this CDR3 too. The chain has TRBV12-3 or TRBV12-4 and TRBJ1-5; TRBD1 matches at 9 bases. J was trimmed by 6 bases and V by 4 bases; bases with no gene match: 1. The CDR3 is 13 residues long. As DNA, the CDR3 is TGTGCCAGCAGTTGGGGACAGGGTCAGCCCCAGCATTTT. Encoded protein: CASSWGQGQPQHF.